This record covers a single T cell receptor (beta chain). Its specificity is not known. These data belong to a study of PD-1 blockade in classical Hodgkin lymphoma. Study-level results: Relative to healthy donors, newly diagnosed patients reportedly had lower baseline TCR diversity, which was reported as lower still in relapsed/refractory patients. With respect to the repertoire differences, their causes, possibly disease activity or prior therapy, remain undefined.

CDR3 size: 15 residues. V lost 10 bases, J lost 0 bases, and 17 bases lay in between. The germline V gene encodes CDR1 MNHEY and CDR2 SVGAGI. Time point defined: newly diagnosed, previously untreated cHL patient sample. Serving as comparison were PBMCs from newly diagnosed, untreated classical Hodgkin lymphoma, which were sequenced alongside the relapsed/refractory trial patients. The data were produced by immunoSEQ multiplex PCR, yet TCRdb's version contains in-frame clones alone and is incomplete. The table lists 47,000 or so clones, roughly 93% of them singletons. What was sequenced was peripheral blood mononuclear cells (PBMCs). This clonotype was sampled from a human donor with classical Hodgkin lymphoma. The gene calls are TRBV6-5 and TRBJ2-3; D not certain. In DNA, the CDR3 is TGTGCCACCGCCGACCAGATCTCTAGCACAGATACGCAGTATTTT. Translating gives CATADQISSTDTQYF.